Listed below are T cell receptor beta chains from one sample, sequenced in a study of T cells in Graves' hyperthyroidism and ophthalmopathy. TCRdb independently ran MiXCR on the multiplex PCR reads; one entry per CDR3 protein. The sample holds about 410,000 distinct CDR3 sequences, 14% seen once. Sequencing used blood. The origin of the receptors is a woman aged 25 to 39 with Graves' ophthalmopathy. Each CDR3 is given with its conserved first and last residue. The D gene is left open where the match is weak. Clone size appears in some rows only: once, few, many, or a class for an expanded clone.

V	size	D	J	DNA	CDR3
TRBV6-1	many	-	TRBJ1-6	TGTGCCAGCAGTTCTGGGGGTGAAAATTCACCCCTCCACTTT	CASSSGGENSPLHF
TRBV5-1	many	TRBD1	TRBJ2-7	TGCGCCAGCAGCAAACCGGGACAGGGGCTATACGAGCAGTACTTC	CASSKPGQGLYEQYF
TRBV27	many	-	TRBJ1-6	TGTGCCAGCAGCCACCGACAGAATGTGGGTTCACCCCTCCACTTT	CASSHRQNVGSPLHF
TRBV4-1	-	-	TRBJ2-1	TGCGCCAGCAGCCAAGGTCTAGTCTATGAGCAGTTCTTC	CASSQGLVYEQFF
TRBV29-1	many	TRBD2	TRBJ2-3	TGCAGCGTTCGAGGACTAGCGGGGTATCACACAGATACGCAGTATTTT	CSVRGLAGYHTDTQYF
TRBV20-1	few	-	TRBJ2-7	TGCAGTGCTGACCGGGTTAAAGTTAACTACGAGCAGTACTTC	CSADRVKVNYEQYF
TRBV7-9	many	-	TRBJ2-3	TGTGCCAGCAGCCCAGACTCCCCTCTGATGGATACGCAGTATTTT	CASSPDSPLMDTQYF
TRBV20-1	many	-	TRBJ2-1	TGCAGTGCCAGAGCCCCAGCTAGCTCCTACAATGAGCAGTTCTTC	CSARAPASSYNEQFF
TRBV7-2	few	-	TRBJ1-4	TGTGCCAGCAGCCCCCCTTTTGGAGGACGGGGAAATGAAAAACTGTTTTTT	CASSPPFGGRGNEKLFF
TRBV7-9	few	-	TRBJ1-4	TGTGCCAGCAGCCCCCCCCGGGGGAAAGCAACTAATGAAAAACTGTTTTTT	CASSPPRGKATNEKLFF
TRBV7-9	few	-	TRBJ1-1	TGTGCCAGCAGCGACAGGTACACTGAAGCTTTCTTT	CASSDRYTEAFF
TRBV10-3	many	TRBD1	TRBJ2-3	TGTGCCATCAGGCAAGCAGGGGGTGAGGCAGATACGCAGTATTTT	CAIRQAGGEADTQYF
TRBV2	many	TRBD2	TRBJ2-5	TGTGCCAGTATACTAAGCGGGGGGGCGGGGGAGACCCAGTACTTC	CASILSGGAGETQYF
TRBV20-1	many	-	TRBJ2-5	TGCAGTGCCGGGCAGTCTCAAGAGACCCAGTACTTC	CSAGQSQETQYF
TRBV6-1	few	-	TRBJ1-2	TGTGCCAGCAGGGATCCCCTTACTGGGCTTGGCTATGGCTACACCTTC	CASRDPLTGLGYGYTF
TRBV5-1	many	-	TRBJ1-5	TGCGCCAGCAGGGAAAAACCGGGCAATCAGCCCCAGCATTTT	CASREKPGNQPQHF
TRBV12-3/TRBV12-4	many	-	TRBJ2-6	TGTGCCAGCAGTCCTCCCCCGGGACTGTACTCTGGGGCCAACGTCCTGACTTTC	CASSPPPGLYSGANVLTF
TRBV7-8	few	-	TRBJ2-6	TGTGCCAGCAGCGTTCAGGGTACCTCTGGGGCCAACGTCCTGACTTTC	CASSVQGTSGANVLTF
TRBV30	many	-	TRBJ1-2	TGTGCCTGGAGTGCACTATCGGACCATGGCTACACCTTC	CAWSALSDHGYTF
TRBV2	-	-	TRBJ1-1	TGTGCCAGCAGTGAAGCATTGGTATTCATGAACACTGAAGCTTTCTTT	CASSEALVFMNTEAFF
TRBV3-1	many	TRBD2	TRBJ2-1	TGTGCCAGCAGCCAAGAGTGGACTAGCGGGGGTTTGGAGCAGTTCTTC	CASSQEWTSGGLEQFF
TRBV12-3/TRBV12-4	-	TRBD2	TRBJ2-3	TGTGCCAGCAGTGTAGCGGGGGGTGGAGATACGCAGTATTTT	CASSVAGGGDTQYF
TRBV11-3	many	TRBD2	TRBJ2-7	TGTGCCAGCAGCCCGGATGGCCGCGGGGGGGTGGACGAGCAGTACTTC	CASSPDGRGGVDEQYF
TRBV2	many	-	TRBJ2-1	TGTGCCAGCAGTGAGGGCCAGCCGATCAATGAGCAGTTCTTC	CASSEGQPINEQFF
TRBV10-3	many	-	TRBJ2-2	TGTGCCATCAGTGACCAGTTGCAGGGGGGTACCGGGGAGCTGTTTTTT	CAISDQLQGGTGELFF
TRBV27	many	-	TRBJ2-3	TGTGCCAGCAGTTTATTCGGAGCTAGCACAGATACGCAGTATTTT	CASSLFGASTDTQYF
TRBV19	-	-	TRBJ1-1	TGTGCCAGTATTAGTATATGGGCTACTGAAGCTTTCTTT	CASISIWATEAFF
TRBV2	many	TRBD1	TRBJ2-7	TGTGCCAGCAACCCCATGGACAGGGGGGCATCCTACGAGCAGTACTTC	CASNPMDRGASYEQYF
TRBV7-3	many	-	TRBJ2-3	TGTGCCAGCAGCTTAGTCGGCCAAACAGATACGCAGTATTTT	CASSLVGQTDTQYF
TRBV20-1	many	TRBD1	TRBJ2-7	TGCAGTGCTACGGGACAGGGGCCCTTAGACGAGCAGTACTTC	CSATGQGPLDEQYF
TRBV27	few	TRBD1	TRBJ2-1	TGTGCCAGCAGTGTCCGGGACAGGGCCTACAATGAGCAGTTCTTC	CASSVRDRAYNEQFF